A single T cell receptor (beta chain) is shown here with its context. These data are taken from a study of T cell repertoires in cytomegalovirus infection. The wider study: Indications of both CMV infection and matching HLA type were provided by public TCR beta signatures.

The CDR3 runs 16 residues. The germline V gene has CDR1 MNHEY and CDR2 SMNVEV (reference sequence). V shed 4 bases and J 6 bases; nucleotides not matched to a gene: 12. TCRdb reprocessed the reads with MiXCR, giving one entry per CDR3 protein. The data show about 740,000 distinct CDR3 sequences, roughly 35% seen once. Sequencing used PBMCs. This TCR was sampled from a human donor in good health (CMV status not recorded). Some clones in this sample may be carry-over from other donors' samples. The chain combines TRBV27 with TRBJ2-7; 10 bases match TRBD1. The CDR3 DNA reads TGTGCCAGCAGTTCCCCCATGACAGGGGGCATTCTCGAGCAGTACTTC. Translating gives CASSSPMTGGILEQYF.